Listed below are T cell receptor beta chains from one sample, sequenced in a study of T-cell memory formation after mild COVID-19. One entry per CDR3 protein results from TCRdb running MiXCR on the 5' RACE reads. The table records approximately 210,000 distinct CDR3 sequences, 18% of them present only once. The sample consisted of PBMCs or a T cell subset sorted from them (not recorded which). The origin of the receptors is an adult woman who had mild COVID-19 (a few samples of this study predate the infection). Cell type and time point are not known. Both conserved end residues are part of each CDR3. Fields, in order: J gene, D gene, clone size, V gene, CDR3 protein, CDR3 DNA. A D gene is named only where the DNA matches it firmly. Expanded clones get a size class; other rows say once, few or many, or leave the size out.

TRBJ1-4 | . | . | TRBV7-9 | CASSLPGQGKLFF | TGTGCCAGCAGCCTGCCGGGACAAGGAAAACTGTTTTTT
TRBJ2-7 | . | . | TRBV4-2 | CASSQERRSYEQYF | TGTGCCAGCAGCCAAGAAAGACGCTCCTACGAGCAGTACTTC
TRBJ2-5 | TRBD1 | few | TRBV9 | CASSLSRGQRQETQYF | TGTGCCAGCAGCCTTTCCCGGGGACAGCGCCAAGAGACCCAGTACTTC
TRBJ1-6 | . | . | TRBV6-1 | CASTTRSLNSPLHF | TGTGCCAGCACCACGAGGAGCCTAAATTCACCCCTCCACTTT
TRBJ1-3 | TRBD1 | . | TRBV7-2 | CASSWTGNSGNTIYF | TGTGCCAGCAGTTGGACAGGAAACTCTGGAAACACCATATATTTT
TRBJ1-5 | TRBD1 | . | TRBV19 | CASSILTGEPSYQPQHF | TGTGCCAGTAGTATTCTGACAGGGGAGCCCTCTTACCAGCCCCAGCATTTT
TRBJ2-5 | TRBD1 | . | TRBV11-1 | CASSSVLGTGQETQYF | TGTGCCAGCAGCTCCGTACTCGGGACAGGGCAAGAGACCCAGTACTTC
TRBJ2-1 | TRBD1 | few | TRBV19 | CASKGQGRNEQFF | TGTGCCAGTAAGGGACAGGGTAGGAATGAGCAGTTCTTC
TRBJ2-3 | . | . | TRBV7-2 | CASSRGVSSTSTDTQYF | TGTGCCAGCAGCCGAGGGGTGAGCAGTACTAGCACAGATACGCAGTATTTT
TRBJ2-5 | TRBD1 | . | TRBV9 | CASSVTGGGQETQYF | TGTGCCAGCAGCGTAACAGGGGGTGGCCAAGAGACCCAGTACTTC
TRBJ1-4 | . | few | TRBV9 | CASSVEPAGKLFF | TGTGCCAGCAGCGTAGAACCCGCTGGAAAACTGTTTTTT
TRBJ2-1 | . | . | TRBV20-1 | CSARDGSVSNEQFF | TGCAGTGCTAGAGACGGGAGTGTCAGCAATGAGCAGTTCTTC
TRBJ2-2 | . | few | TRBV3-1 | CASSQRGGPNTGELFF | TGTGCCAGCAGCCAAAGGGGGGGGCCGAACACCGGGGAGCTGTTTTTT
TRBJ2-1 | . | . | TRBV25-1 | CASSQVRGLYNEQFF | TGTGCCAGCAGCCAGGTTCGGGGCCTCTACAATGAGCAGTTCTTC
TRBJ1-2 | TRBD1 | . | TRBV30 | CALAGQGLRYGYTF | TGTGCCTTAGCAGGACAGGGGCTTAGGTATGGCTACACCTTC
TRBJ1-2 | . | . | TRBV7-8 | CASNLLGRGGGYTF | TGTGCCAGCAACCTTCTGGGCAGGGGTGGGGGCTACACCTTC
TRBJ2-5 | . | many | TRBV15 | CATSRELTDQETQYF | TGTGCCACCAGCAGAGAGCTGACAGACCAAGAGACCCAGTACTTC
TRBJ1-1 | TRBD1 | . | TRBV6-5 | CASSDPQGGVNTEAFF | TGTGCCAGCAGTGACCCTCAGGGGGGCGTGAACACTGAAGCTTTCTTT
TRBJ2-1 | TRBD2 | few | TRBV19 | CASSIGLAGGPREQFF | TGTGCCAGTAGTATAGGTCTAGCGGGAGGGCCTCGGGAGCAGTTCTTC
TRBJ2-4 | . | . | TRBV7-2 | CASSFTLAKNIQYF | TGTGCCAGCAGCTTCACACTAGCCAAAAACATTCAGTACTTC
TRBJ1-5 | . | . | TRBV10-3 | CAISEGREGNQPQHF | TGTGCCATCAGTGAGGGCAGGGAGGGCAATCAGCCCCAGCATTTT
TRBJ2-3 | . | few | TRBV18 | CASSPQRSGGTDTQYF | TGTGCCAGCTCACCTCAGAGAAGCGGAGGGACAGATACGCAGTATTTT